Below are 25 T cell receptor beta chains sequenced from a single sample in a study of spatial heterogeneity in lung cancer. Study-wide points: Tumoral mutation counts were tracked by counts of expanded intratumoral alpha and beta TCRs.

The sample's time point: sample taken at primary tumor resection. The antigens these receptors bind are not known. TCRdb called the 5' RACE reads again in MiXCR, with one record for every CDR3 protein. The repertoire holds 15,000 to 20,000 distinct CDR3 sequences, with 6.5% to 8.5% as singletons. Sequences were derived from lung tumor tissue, sampled at surgery. Receptors originate from a male donor with early-stage non-small cell lung cancer.

This clonotype was counted only a few times. The rearrangement uses TRBV20-1 and TRBJ2-7; TRBD1 matches 8 bases. Looked up from germline, CDR1 is DFQATT and CDR2 is SNEGSKA (reference sequence). The CDR3 length is 17 residues. J was trimmed by 2 bases and V by 6 bases; bases with no gene match: 18. CDR3 in amino acids: CSASLIDRGVSTYEQYF. For the CDR3, the DNA is TGCAGTGCCAGCCTAATTGACAGGGGAGTGAGTACCTACGAGCAGTACTTC.

At least ten counts were recorded for this clonotype. CDR3 loop: CASSQDLPHQETQYF. CDR3 nucleotides: TGTGCCAGCAGCCAGGACCTCCCGCACCAAGAGACCCAGTACTTC. The rearrangement uses TRBV14 and TRBJ2-5; D unclear. Germline V lookup: CDR1 SGHDN, CDR2 FVKESK. The length of the CDR3 is 15 residues. The V end lost 3 bases, the J end lost 0 bases, and 11 bases lay between the germline ends.

This clonotype showed up many times. This chain links TRBV5-5 with TRBJ1-5; perhaps TRBD1 as D (6 bases). The germline V gene encodes CDR1 SGHKS and CDR2 YYEKEE (reference sequence). The CDR3 is 15 residues long. Trimming shortened V by 5 bases and J by 4 bases, and 16 bases separated the two germline ends. The CDR3 loop reads CASRRGRQENQPQHF. DNA for the CDR3: TGTGCCAGCAGGAGAGGTAGACAGGAAAATCAGCCCCAGCATTTT. The full variable domain, completed using reference TRBV5-5 and TRBJ1-5, is DAGVTQSPTHLIKTRGQQVTLRCSPISGHKSVSWYQQVLGQGPQFIFQYYEKEERGRGNFPDRFSARQFPNYSSELNVNALLLGDSALYLCASRRGRQENQPQHFGDGTRLSIL.

This clonotype was detected ten times or more. V gene TRBV2 combines with J gene TRBJ2-7; a possible D gene is TRBD1 (6 bases). Trimming stripped 9 bases from V and 6 bases from J, with 18 bases between. From germline, CDR1 is SNHLY and CDR2 FYNNEI. This CDR3 is 13 amino acids long. The CDR3 loop reads CASYRDIPAEQYF. DNA of the CDR3: TGTGCCAGTTACCGGGACATCCCGGCCGAGCAGTACTTC.

This sequence joins TRBV2 and TRBJ2-7; maybe TRBD1 (6 bases). The V and J ends lost 6 bases and 3 bases respectively, with 9 bases between them. CDR1 and CDR2 (germline): SNHLY, FYNNEI. This CDR3 contains 12 residues. The CDR3 region is CASRSDSYEQYF. CDR3 nucleotide sequence: TGTGCCAGCAGGTCGGACAGCTACGAGCAGTACTTC.

This clonotype was observed many times. This chain joins TRBV19 and TRBJ1-1; 7 nucleotides match TRBD1. After removal of 1 base from V and 2 bases from J, the junction contained 7 bases not matched to a gene. This CDR3 has 16 residues. Germline-derived CDR1 and CDR2 are LNHDA and SQIVND (reference sequence). CDR3 sequence reads: CASSIVAGTVNTEAFF. The CDR3 region has the DNA TGTGCCAGTAGTATAGTCGCCGGGACAGTAAACACTGAAGCTTTCTTT.

The gene calls are TRBV29-1 and TRBJ2-2; D perhaps matches TRBD1 (5 bases). The CDR3 runs to 14 residues. The germline gives CDR1 SQVTM, CDR2 ANQGSEA. V gave up 5 bases and J gave up 4 bases, with 14 bases separating them. The CDR3 loop is CSVSVTAFTGELFF. The CDR3 DNA follows: TGCAGCGTTTCTGTGACAGCCTTCACCGGGGAGCTGTTTTTT.

In its sample, this clonotype was seen many times. The rearrangement uses TRBV20-1 and TRBJ2-5, with 7 positions matching TRBD2. Germline-derived CDR1 and CDR2 are DFQATT and SNEGSKA (reference sequence). CDR3 size: 13 residues. V shed 5 bases and J 5 bases; nucleotides not matched to a gene: 8. The CDR3 sequence is CSAGEGRVETQYF. As DNA, the CDR3 is TGCAGTGCTGGGGAGGGTAGGGTCGAGACCCAGTACTTC.

This clonotype was detected ten times or more. The chain is built from TRBV7-9 and TRBJ1-2; unclear D gene. This CDR3 contains 13 residues. V was shortened by 1 base and J by 6 bases, with 9 bases between the two germline ends. From germline, CDR1 is SEHNR and CDR2 FQNEAQ (reference sequence). The DNA of the CDR3 is TGTGCCAGCAGCTTAGTTCAAGGAGATGGCTACACCTTC. Protein sequence: CASSLVQGDGYTF.

This clonotype has more than one count but fewer than ten. The rearrangement uses TRBV12-3 or TRBV12-4 and TRBJ2-2, with D possibly being TRBD2 (6 bases). The CDR3 has 13 residues. V lost 2 bases to trimming and J lost 7 bases, with 8 bases between them. CDR3 amino acids: CASSLLEGGELFF. In nucleotides, the CDR3 is TGTGCCAGCAGTTTATTGGAGGGCGGGGAGCTGTTTTTT.

The gene calls are TRBV7-2 and TRBJ1-5; no clear D gene. Trimming cost V 5 bases and J 4 bases, with 9 bases left between them. Germline V gene data show CDR1 as SGHTA and CDR2 as FQGNSA. The CDR3 has 13 amino acids. In DNA, the CDR3 is TGTGCCAGCAGCCCCCGGCCAAATCAGCCCCAGCATTTT. This encodes CASSPRPNQPQHF. Looking up the rest from reference TRBV7-2 and TRBJ1-5 gives the full variable domain: GAGVSQSPSNKVTEKGKDVELRCDPISGHTALYWYRQSLGQGLEFLIYFQGNSAPDKSGLPSDRFSAERTGGSVSTLTIQRTQQEDSAVYLCASSPRPNQPQHFGDGTRLSIL.

Only a few counts were recorded for this clonotype. The chain carries TRBV6-2 or TRBV6-3 and TRBJ2-4, with a possible D match to TRBD2 (6 bases). The CDR3 sequence is 15 residues long. V was shortened by 2 bases and J by 3 bases, with 11 bases between the two germline ends. Germline CDR1 MNHEY, CDR2 SVGEGT. This chain's CDR3 is CASSYPTGDKNIQYF. The CDR3 bases are TGTGCCAGCAGTTACCCGACGGGAGACAAAAACATTCAGTACTTC.

The gene calls are TRBV6-6 and TRBJ2-3; 7 positions agree with TRBD1. Trimming took 2 bases from V and 3 from J; bases not matched to a gene: 5. Per the germline V gene, CDR1 is MNHNY and CDR2 is SVGAGI (reference sequence). The length of the CDR3 is 15 residues. CDR3 amino acids: CASSYGGQRTDTQYF. The CDR3 DNA sequence: TGTGCCAGCAGTTACGGGGGACAGCGGACAGATACGCAGTATTTT.

This clonotype turned up a few times. The rearrangement links TRBV13 to TRBJ2-2; D uncertain. V was cut by 3 bases and J by 5 bases, with 10 bases left in between. The CDR3 has 14 amino acids. CDR1 and CDR2 (germline): PRHDT, FYEKMQ (reference sequence). The CDR3 spells CASSLSLRTGELFF. The CDR3 DNA follows: TGTGCCAGCAGCTTGTCGCTCAGGACCGGGGAGCTGTTTTTT.

This clonotype was seen repeatedly, ten times or more. The chain recombines TRBV18 with TRBJ1-5; 7 nucleotides agree with TRBD1. The CDR3 runs 14 residues. Germline-derived CDR1 and CDR2 are KGHSH and LQKENI. V gave up 2 bases and J gave up 4 bases; unmatched junction bases: 2. DNA for the CDR3: TGTGCCAGCTCACCAACGACAGGGAATCAGCCCCAGCATTTT. Encoded protein: CASSPTTGNQPQHF.

This clonotype was picked up a small number of times. A junction end diverges from the germline sequence, so it may reflect a read error. The CDR3 bases are TGTGCCAGCACCAGACAGGGGGCGAGTGGCGACACCTTC. Translation gives CASTRQGASGDTF. This chain joins TRBV3-1 and TRBJ1-2, with 10 bases that match TRBD1. Germline V gives CDR1 LGHDT, CDR2 YNNKEL (reference sequence). There are 13 residues in the CDR3.

This clonotype was counted between two and nine times. V usage is TRBV7-9 and J usage is TRBJ2-7, with 7 positions matching TRBD2. Germline values: CDR1 SEHNR, CDR2 FQNEAQ (reference sequence). This CDR3 has 16 amino acids. The J segment lost 0 bases and the V segment lost 3 bases, leaving 8 bases of the junction unmatched. The CDR3 DNA is TGTGCCAGCAGCTTGGAGAAGGGACTAATCTCCTACGAGCAGTACTTC. It codes for CASSLEKGLISYEQYF.

A remark on this clonotype: This may be a read error: a much more frequent sequence differs by one nucleotide. The V call is TRBV20-1, the J call TRBJ1-1, with D unresolved. The CDR3 spans 14 residues. Germline V gives CDR1 DFQATT, CDR2 SNEGSKA (reference sequence). CDR3 protein: CRVPSGREDTEAFF. The CDR3 bases are TGCAGGGTTCCCTCCGGCCGAGAGGACACTGAAGCTTTCTTT.

The chain links TRBV20-1 to TRBJ2-7; D is unresolved. Germline CDR1 and CDR2: DFQATT and SNEGSKA (reference sequence). V dropped 6 bases and J dropped 2 bases, with 14 bases sitting between them. The length of the CDR3 is 13 residues. The CDR3 here is CSAQGSGAYEQYF. CDR3 nucleotide sequence: TGCAGTGCCCAAGGCTCGGGCGCCTACGAGCAGTACTTC.

This clonotype was seen many times. The gene calls are TRBV5-4 and TRBJ1-5, with 8 bases aligning to TRBD1. Per the germline V gene, CDR1 is SGHNT and CDR2 is YYREEE (reference sequence). V lost 4 bases, J lost 5 bases, and 14 bases stayed unmatched. This CDR3 is built from 17 residues. The CDR3 sequence is CASSPPGQGWSDQPQHF. CDR3 in DNA: TGTGCCAGCAGCCCACCAGGACAGGGATGGTCGGATCAGCCCCAGCATTTT.

The table lists this clonotype with many counts. The V gene is TRBV5-1, the J gene TRBJ2-1; 13 positions agree with TRBD2. Losses at the gene ends were 4 bases for V and 4 bases for J; bases not matched to a gene: 5. Germline CDR1 is SGHRS and CDR2 is YFSETQ. The CDR3 spans 16 residues. CDR3 sequence reads: CASSVGLAGRYNEQFF. Here the CDR3 DNA reads TGCGCCAGCAGCGTGGGACTAGCGGGGCGTTACAATGAGCAGTTCTTC.

This clonotype has just a few counts. The rearrangement uses TRBV2 and TRBJ1-2, with 7 bases that match TRBD1. CDR1 SNHLY and CDR2 FYNNEI come from the germline V gene. Trimming removed 5 bases from V and 7 bases from J; junction bases left unmatched: 7. The CDR3 contains 13 residues. CDR3 DNA: TGTGCCAGCAGTACGACAGGGTTGGGTGGCTACACCTTC. It translates to CASSTTGLGGYTF. Full variable domain (rest looked up from reference TRBV2 and TRBJ1-2): EPEVTQTPSHQVTQMGQEVILRCVPISNHLYFYWYRQILGQKVEFLVSFYNNEISEKSEIFDDQFSVERPDGSNFTLKIRSTKLEDSAMYFCASSTTGLGGYTFGSGTRLTVV.

This clonotype was recorded many times. The gene calls are TRBV20-1 and TRBJ1-1; 7 bases align to TRBD1. CDR3 length: 15 residues. Trimming cost V 3 bases and J 3 bases; bases outside gene matches: 10. Germline V lookup: CDR1 DFQATT, CDR2 SNEGSKA (reference sequence). The CDR3 DNA reads as TGCAGTGCTAGCCGCATCAGGGGGATCTACACTGAAGCTTTCTTT. Encoded protein: CSASRIRGIYTEAFF.

This clonotype was seen a handful of times. This chain uses TRBV10-2 with TRBJ1-6, with D perhaps TRBD1 (5 bases). The germline V gene encodes CDR1 WSHSY and CDR2 SAAADI. V lost 10 bases, J lost 5 bases, and 12 bases lay in between. The CDR3 is made up of 13 amino acids. This CDR3 is CAITQGDNSPLHF. As DNA, the CDR3 is TGCGCCATCACTCAGGGAGATAATTCACCCCTCCACTTT.

This clonotype was observed at least ten times. The CDR3 DNA reads TGTGCCAGCAGTCGCCGGGACCTCAAGCAGGACGAGCAGTACTTC. Translated, it gives CASSRRDLKQDEQYF. The V and J genes are TRBV6-5 and TRBJ2-7; D assignment may be TRBD1 or TRBD2 (5 bases each). Trimming left V 5 bases short and J 5 bases short, with 19 bases between. This CDR3 comprises 15 residues. The germline gives CDR1 MNHEY, CDR2 SVGAGI.